Below, 2 T cell receptor beta chains from the same sample are listed, as sequenced in a study of T cell responses to AZD1222 COVID-19 vaccine. Using immunoSEQ multiplex PCR, the repertoire was profiled, and TCRdb retains in-frame clones only, with some absent. This repertoire shows about 110,000 clones, about 91% found once; its top ten account for 35% to 45%. Sequenced here: peripheral blood, sampled 28 days after the second AZD1222 dose. These receptor sequences come from an adult who received the AZD1222 COVID-19 vaccine.

The rearrangement joins TRBV6-5 to TRBJ2-1; 8 bases agree with TRBD1. The germline V gene has CDR1 MNHEY and CDR2 SVGAGI. V lost 6 bases and J lost 7; bases outside the gene matches: 11. CDR3 length: 15 residues. CDR3 sequence reads: CASSSRGRGFNEQFF. The DNA of the CDR3 is TGTGCCAGCAGCAGCAGGGGGCGAGGATTTAATGAGCAGTTCTTC.

The chain couples TRBV28 to TRBJ2-7; D ambiguous. CDR1 and CDR2 (germline): MDHEN, SYDVKM. This CDR3 is built from 16 residues. V lost 5 bases to trimming and J lost 0 bases, with 17 bases between them. The CDR3 is CASSPLSWASSYEQYF. The DNA for the CDR3 is TGTGCCAGCAGTCCTCTTTCTTGGGCTAGCTCCTACGAGCAGTACTTC.